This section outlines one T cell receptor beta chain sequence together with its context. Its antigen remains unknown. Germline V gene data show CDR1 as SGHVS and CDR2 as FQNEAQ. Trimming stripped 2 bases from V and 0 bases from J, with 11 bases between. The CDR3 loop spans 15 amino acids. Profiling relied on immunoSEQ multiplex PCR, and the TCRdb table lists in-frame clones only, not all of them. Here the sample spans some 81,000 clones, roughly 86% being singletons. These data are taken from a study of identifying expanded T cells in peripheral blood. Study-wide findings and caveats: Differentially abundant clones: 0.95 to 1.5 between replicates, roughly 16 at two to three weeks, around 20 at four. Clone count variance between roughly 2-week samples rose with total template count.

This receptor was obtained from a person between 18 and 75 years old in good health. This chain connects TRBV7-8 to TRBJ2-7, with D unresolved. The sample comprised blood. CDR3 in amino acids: CASSLTLLSSYEQYF. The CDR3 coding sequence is TGTGCCAGCAGCTTAACACTCCTCAGCTCCTACGAGCAGTACTTC. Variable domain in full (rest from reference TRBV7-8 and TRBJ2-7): GAGVSQSPRYKVAKRGQDVALRCDPISGHVSLFWYQQALGQGPEFLTYFQNEAQLDKSGLPSDRFFAERPEGSVSTLKIQRTQQEDSAVYLCASSLTLLSSYEQYFGPGTRLTVT.